This T cell receptor (beta chain) was found in a study of T-cell memory formation after mild COVID-19. Whole-study context: Across donors, TCR clusters were largely donor specific. Study-level results: The study detected some responding clones in pre-infection memory, suggesting cross-reactive memory joined.

This clonotype was detected a few times. Antigen specificity is unknown. TCRdb analysed the 5' RACE reads with MiXCR anew, one entry per CDR3 protein. The data hold about 170,000 distinct CDR3 sequences, with under 15% observed a single time. The CDR3 loop spans 13 amino acids. V lost 5 bases and J 5 bases, leaving 12 bases between the germline ends. This sequence originates from a man in his late teens or twenties who had mild COVID-19 (a few samples of this study predate the infection). Cell type and time point are not known. The gene calls are TRBV12-3 or TRBV12-4 and TRBJ1-2, with D possibly matching TRBD1 (5 bases). Sequenced material: PBMCs or a T cell subset sorted from them (not recorded which). The DNA for the CDR3 is TGTGCCAGCAGTCATGACAGAGGATATGGCTACACCTTC. It encodes CASSHDRGYGYTF.